A selection of T cell receptor beta chains follows, all from one sample in a study of cytomegalovirus exposure and HLA in healthy donors. Assay: immunoSEQ multiplex PCR; the TCRdb copy retains only in-frame clones and omits some. The sample lists approximately 110,000 clones, 76% occurring once. Sequenced material: PBMCs. The source of these receptors is a man aged 45 to 65 in good health and CMV-seronegative. Both conserved end residues are part of each CDR3. The order of the fields is CDR3 length, D gene, J gene, V gene, clone size, CDR3 protein, CDR3 DNA. D genes are given only for firm matches. Expanded clones are given a class, and other clones once, few, many or no size at all.

>14|TRBD1|TRBJ2-7|TRBV18|once
CASSQTGDRDEQYF
TGTGCCAGCTCCCAGACAGGGGATCGTGACGAGCAGTACTTC
>18|NA|TRBJ1-1|TRBV1|NA
CTSSTTLAAGRKNTEAFF
TGCACCAGCAGCACCACCCTAGCGGCAGGGAGGAAGAACACTGAAGCTTTCTTT
>14|NA|TRBJ1-6|TRBV5-6|NA
CASSVQGPNSPLHF
TGTGCCAGCAGCGTGCAGGGGCCGAATTCACCCCTCCACTTT
>18|NA|TRBJ1-5|TRBV21-1|few
CASSKGGRGAEYNQPQHF
TGTGCCAGCAGCAAAGGAGGGAGGGGAGCGGAATACAATCAGCCCCAGCATTTT
>13|NA|TRBJ2-1|TRBV5-1|NA
CASSFSRNNEQFF
TGCGCCAGCAGCTTTTCGAGAAACAATGAGCAGTTCTTC
>15|NA|TRBJ1-5|TRBV5-6|few
CASSSQGFWDQPQHF
TGTGCCAGCAGCTCGCAGGGGTTTTGGGATCAGCCCCAGCATTTT
>13|TRBD1|TRBJ1-1|TRBV10-3|NA
CAIEGQQNTEAFF
TGTGCCATCGAGGGACAGCAAAACACTGAAGCTTTCTTT
>15|NA|TRBJ2-5|TRBV6-5|few
CASSFAKRAQETQYF
TGTGCCAGCAGTTTCGCCAAGAGGGCGCAAGAGACCCAGTACTTC
>13|NA|TRBJ2-1|TRBV6-4|NA
CASSDSEYNEQFF
TGTGCCAGCAGTGACTCGGAGTACAATGAGCAGTTCTTC
>15|NA|TRBJ2-1|TRBV6-5|NA
CASRAGLRSYNEQFF
TGTGCCAGCAGAGCCGGACTAAGGTCCTACAATGAGCAGTTCTTC
>14|NA|TRBJ1-4|TRBV9|NA
CASSVAAANEKLFF
TGTGCCAGCAGCGTAGCTGCAGCGAATGAAAAACTGTTTTTT
>14|TRBD1|TRBJ1-1|TRBV7-2|NA
CASSSSDRDTEAFF
TGTGCCAGCAGCTCCTCAGACAGGGATACTGAAGCTTTCTTT
>16|TRBD1|TRBJ1-5|TRBV6-1|NA
CASSVHGTVSNQPQHF
TGTGCCAGCAGTGTCCACGGGACAGTTAGCAATCAGCCCCAGCATTTT
>18|NA|TRBJ1-3|TRBV4-1|NA
CASSPVRDKANPGNTIYF
TGCGCCAGCAGCCCAGTTAGGGACAAGGCGAACCCTGGAAACACCATATATTTT
>13|NA|TRBJ2-3|TRBV7-6|few
CASSLSVADTQYF
TGTGCCAGCAGCTTATCCGTGGCCGATACGCAGTATTTT